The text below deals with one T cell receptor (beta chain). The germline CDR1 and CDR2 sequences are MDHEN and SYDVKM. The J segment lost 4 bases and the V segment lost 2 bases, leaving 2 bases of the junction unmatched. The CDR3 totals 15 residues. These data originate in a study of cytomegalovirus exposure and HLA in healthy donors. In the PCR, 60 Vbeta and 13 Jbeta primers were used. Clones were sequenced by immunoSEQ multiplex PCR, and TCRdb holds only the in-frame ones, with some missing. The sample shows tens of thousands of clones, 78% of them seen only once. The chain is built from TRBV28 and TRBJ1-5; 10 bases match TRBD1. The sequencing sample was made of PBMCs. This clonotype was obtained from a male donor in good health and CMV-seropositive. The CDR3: CASSLGTGVNQPQHF. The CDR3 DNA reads TGTGCCAGCAGTTTAGGGACAGGGGTTAATCAGCCCCAGCATTTT.